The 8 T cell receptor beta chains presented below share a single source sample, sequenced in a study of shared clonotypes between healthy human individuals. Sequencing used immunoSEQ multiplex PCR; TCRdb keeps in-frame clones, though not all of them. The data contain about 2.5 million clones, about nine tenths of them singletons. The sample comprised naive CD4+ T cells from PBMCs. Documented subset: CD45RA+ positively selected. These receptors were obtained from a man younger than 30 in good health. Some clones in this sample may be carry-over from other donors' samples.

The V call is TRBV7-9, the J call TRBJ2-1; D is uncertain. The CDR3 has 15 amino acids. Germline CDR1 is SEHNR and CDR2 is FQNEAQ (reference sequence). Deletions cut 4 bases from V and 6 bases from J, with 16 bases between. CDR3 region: CASSSRSLGSNEQFF. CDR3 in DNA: TGTGCCAGCAGCTCCAGAAGTCTGGGATCCAATGAGCAGTTCTTC.

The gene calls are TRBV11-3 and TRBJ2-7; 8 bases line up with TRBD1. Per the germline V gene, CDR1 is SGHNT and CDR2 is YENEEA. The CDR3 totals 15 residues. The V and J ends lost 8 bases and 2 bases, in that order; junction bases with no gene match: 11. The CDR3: CASYSGDRKTYEQYF. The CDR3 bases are TGTGCCAGCTATTCTGGGGACAGGAAAACCTACGAGCAGTACTTC.

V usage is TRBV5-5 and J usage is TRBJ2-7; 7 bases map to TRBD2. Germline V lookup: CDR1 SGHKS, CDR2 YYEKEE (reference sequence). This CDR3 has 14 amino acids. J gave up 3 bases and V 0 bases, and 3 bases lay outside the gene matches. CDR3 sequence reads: CASSLGGLHYEQYF. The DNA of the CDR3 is TGTGCCAGCAGCTTGGGGGGACTACACTACGAGCAGTACTTC.

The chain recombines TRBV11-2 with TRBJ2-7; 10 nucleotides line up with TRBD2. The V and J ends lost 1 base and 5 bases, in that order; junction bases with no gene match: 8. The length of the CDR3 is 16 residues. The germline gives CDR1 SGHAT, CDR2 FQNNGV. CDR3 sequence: CASSLAPSGRVNEQYF. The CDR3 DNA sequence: TGTGCCAGCAGCTTAGCCCCTAGCGGGAGAGTCAACGAGCAGTACTTC.

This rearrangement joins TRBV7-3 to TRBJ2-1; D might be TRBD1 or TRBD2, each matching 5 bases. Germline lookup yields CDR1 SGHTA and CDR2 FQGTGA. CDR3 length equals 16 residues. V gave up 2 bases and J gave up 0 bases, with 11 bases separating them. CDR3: CASSLYPGSSYNEQFF. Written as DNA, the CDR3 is TGTGCCAGCAGCTTATACCCAGGGAGCTCCTACAATGAGCAGTTCTTC. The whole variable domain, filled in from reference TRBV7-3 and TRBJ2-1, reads GAGVSQTPSNKVTEKGKYVELRCDPISGHTALYWYRQSLGQGPEFLIYFQGTGAADDSGLPNDRFFAVRPEGSVSTLKIQRTERGDSAVYLCASSLYPGSSYNEQFFGPGTRLTVL.

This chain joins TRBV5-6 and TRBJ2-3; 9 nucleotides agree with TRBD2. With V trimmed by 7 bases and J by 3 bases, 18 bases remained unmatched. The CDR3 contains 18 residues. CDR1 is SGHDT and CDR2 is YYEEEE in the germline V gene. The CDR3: CASSLEVAGVVGTDTQYF. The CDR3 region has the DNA TGTGCCAGCTCTTTGGAGGTAGCGGGAGTGGTTGGAACAGATACGCAGTATTTT.

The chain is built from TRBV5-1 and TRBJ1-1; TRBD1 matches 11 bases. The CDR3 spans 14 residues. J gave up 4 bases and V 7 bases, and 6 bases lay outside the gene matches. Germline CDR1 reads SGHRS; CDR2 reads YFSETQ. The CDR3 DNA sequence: TGCGCCAGCTTCGGACAGGGGGCGAGCACTGAAGCTTTCTTT. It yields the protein CASFGQGASTEAFF.

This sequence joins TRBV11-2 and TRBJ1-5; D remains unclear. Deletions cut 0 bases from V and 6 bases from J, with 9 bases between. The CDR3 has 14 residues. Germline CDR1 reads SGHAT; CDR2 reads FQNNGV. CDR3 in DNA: TGTGCCAGCAGCTTAGATGCGGCCGGTCAGCCCCAGCATTTT. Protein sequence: CASSLDAAGQPQHF.